This passage covers 19 T cell receptor beta chains from one sample sequenced in a study of shared clonotypes between healthy human individuals. Libraries were prepared by immunoSEQ multiplex PCR; TCRdb keeps only in-frame clonotypes and omits some of them. This sample carries some 2,500,000 clones, 85% to 95% of them seen once, and the ten largest clones take roughly 0.34%. Sequencing was done on a sample of naive CD4+ T cells from PBMCs. Noted subset: CD45RA+ positively selected. Source of these receptors: a man aged 18-30 years in good health. Some clones in this sample may be carry-over from other donors' samples.

This clone was observed once. This chain connects TRBV6-6 to TRBJ2-7, with D perhaps TRBD1 (8 bases). The CDR3 is made up of 14 amino acids. Trimming pared 6 bases from V and 2 bases from J, leaving 14 bases between. Germline lookup yields CDR1 MNHNY and CDR2 SVGAGI (reference sequence). CDR3 DNA sequence: TGTGCCAGCAGCTTAACAGGGGGGGCCTACGAGCAGTACTTC. It specifies CASSLTGGAYEQYF.

The chain is built from TRBV27 and TRBJ2-7, with 9 bases aligning to TRBD1. The CDR3 runs 15 residues. The V gene's germline CDR1 is MNHEY and CDR2 SMNVEV (reference sequence). With V trimmed by 2 bases and J by 5 bases, 7 bases remained unmatched. The CDR3 loop reads CASSLVQGAENEQYF. DNA for the CDR3: TGTGCCAGCAGTTTAGTACAGGGGGCTGAAAACGAGCAGTACTTC.

This chain links TRBV11-2 with TRBJ1-2; D ambiguous. V was trimmed by 1 base and J by 4 bases, leaving 10 bases between them. Germline V gene lookup returns CDR1 SGHAT and CDR2 FQNNGV. This CDR3 spans 14 amino acids. The CDR3 DNA reads as TGTGCCAGCAGCTTAGGCGGGGAAGGCTATGGCTACACCTTC. Protein: CASSLGGEGYGYTF.

The gene calls are TRBV27 and TRBJ1-4; D perhaps matches TRBD1 (5 bases). There are 16 residues in the CDR3. Looked up from germline, CDR1 is MNHEY and CDR2 is SMNVEV (reference sequence). Between the trimmed V and J ends, which lost 7 bases and 5 bases, there was a span of 20 bases. CDR3 in amino acids: CASTRDFQAVNEKLFF. CDR3 coding DNA: TGTGCCAGCACTCGGGACTTCCAGGCGGTAAATGAAAAACTGTTTTTT.

The chain joins TRBV19 to TRBJ2-6, with TRBD1 matching over 8 bases. Germline lookup yields CDR1 LNHDA and CDR2 SQIVND (reference sequence). The CDR3 runs 18 residues. Losses at the gene ends were 9 bases for V and 5 bases for J; bases not matched to a gene: 18. The CDR3 is CASRLTGEPSLRANVLTF. The CDR3 DNA is TGTGCCAGCCGTCTGACAGGGGAACCCTCTCTGAGGGCCAACGTCCTGACTTTC.

V is TRBV5-1 and J is TRBJ1-1, with TRBD1 as a possible D gene (5 bases). The ends were cut back, 1 base at V and 11 bases at J, with 18 bases in the middle. CDR3 length: 14 residues. CDR1 is SGHRS, CDR2 YFSETQ, per germline. The CDR3 coding sequence is TGCGCCAGCAGCTTGAGTCCTCAGTCGGACAAGGCTTTCTTT. Residues: CASSLSPQSDKAFF.

The gene calls are TRBV19 and TRBJ1-5; D is uncertain. Germline V gene sequence: CDR1 LNHDA, CDR2 SQIVND (reference sequence). Trimming took off 6 bases at V and 2 bases at J, with 14 bases between the two ends. The CDR3 consists of 15 residues. CDR3 DNA sequence: TGTGCCAGTAGCCCAATGGGTCGTGGCAATCAGCCCCAGCATTTT. It codes for CASSPMGRGNQPQHF.

The chain combines TRBV7-2 with TRBJ1-1; 8 positions match TRBD1. This CDR3 comprises 14 residues. V gave up 3 bases and J gave up 4 bases; unmatched junction bases: 4. Per the germline V gene, CDR1 is SGHTA and CDR2 is FQGNSA. The CDR3 DNA reads TGTGCCAGCAGCTTTACAGGGGGGAGCACTGAAGCTTTCTTT. Translating gives CASSFTGGSTEAFF.

Concerning this clone: The sample holds other DNA sequences that translate to the same CDR3. This chain joins TRBV5-4 and TRBJ1-1; no clear D. Germline V gene lookup returns CDR1 SGHNT and CDR2 YYREEE (reference sequence). The CDR3 is 14 residues long. The germline V and J ends were trimmed by 0 bases and 0 bases, with 6 bases remaining between them. The CDR3 DNA follows: TGTGCCAGCAGCTTGGATACTTTGAACACTGAAGCTTTCTTT. This encodes CASSLDTLNTEAFF.

The V gene is TRBV5-1, the J gene TRBJ1-2; 7 bases are shared with TRBD1. V lost 4 bases to trimming and J lost 8 bases; unmatched junction nucleotides: 14. There are 15 residues in the CDR3. Germline V gives CDR1 SGHRS, CDR2 YFSETQ. The CDR3 bases are TGCGCCAGCAGCCCGCTGCCTACAGGGGAGGTCGGCTACACCTTC. It is translated as CASSPLPTGEVGYTF.

To note about this clone: The same CDR3 arises from other DNA sequences in this sample as well. The chain employs TRBV2 and TRBJ2-3; D not certain. This CDR3 region has 12 residues. Trimming shortened V by 8 bases and J by 1 base, and 7 bases separated the two germline ends. Germline V gives CDR1 SNHLY, CDR2 FYNNEI. DNA for the CDR3: TGTGCCAGCTCAAGAGGCACAGATACGCAGTATTTT. As protein: CASSRGTDTQYF.

This clone was picked up a small number of times. The sample holds other DNA sequences that translate to the same CDR3. This chain joins TRBV18 and TRBJ1-1; D is undetermined. The CDR3 is 13 amino acids. CDR1 and CDR2 from the germline V gene are KGHSH and LQKENI. The V and J ends lost 2 bases and 0 bases respectively, with 4 bases between them. The CDR3: CASSPGMNTEAFF. For the CDR3, the DNA is TGTGCCAGCTCACCAGGGATGAACACTGAAGCTTTCTTT.

The V and J genes are TRBV5-1 and TRBJ2-3, with 13 positions matching TRBD2. CDR1 and CDR2 from the germline V gene are SGHRS and YFSETQ. The CDR3 runs 18 residues. Germline trimming cut 4 bases from V and 2 bases from J; bases unmatched to any gene: 10. This CDR3 is CASSRRGLAGVFTDTQYF. The CDR3 DNA reads as TGCGCCAGCAGCCGGCGCGGACTAGCGGGGGTTTTCACAGATACGCAGTATTTT.

V is TRBV11-3 and J is TRBJ2-2; D ambiguous. Germline V gene data show CDR1 as SGHNT and CDR2 as YENEEA. The CDR3 length is 15 residues. Trimming left V 1 base short and J 0 bases short, with 6 bases between. The CDR3 coding sequence is TGTGCCAGCAGCTTAGGTGTCTCGAACACCGGGGAGCTGTTTTTT. Translated: CASSLGVSNTGELFF.

The chain combines TRBV19 with TRBJ2-2; no reliable D call. The CDR3 sequence is 15 residues long. Looked up from germline, CDR1 is LNHDA and CDR2 is SQIVND (reference sequence). V lost 3 bases and J lost 3, with 11 bases in between. CDR3 residues: CASSMSKVDTGELFF. The CDR3 coding sequence is TGTGCCAGTAGTATGTCGAAGGTTGACACCGGGGAGCTGTTTTTT.

This chain uses TRBV6-5 with TRBJ1-1; D not resolved. The CDR3 runs to 11 residues. Trimming stripped 7 bases from V and 1 base from J, with 4 bases between. In germline, CDR1 is MNHEY, CDR2 SVGAGI. CDR3 nucleotides: TGTGCCAGCACCCAGAACACTGAAGCTTTCTTT. Protein product: CASTQNTEAFF.

The chain couples TRBV6-5 to TRBJ2-7; D possibly uses TRBD1 or TRBD2 (5 bases each). Between the trimmed V and J ends, which lost 5 bases and 6 bases, there was a span of 20 bases. Per germline, CDR1 MNHEY and CDR2 SVGAGI. The CDR3 is 15 residues long. The CDR3 DNA follows: TGTGCCAGCAGTCGCCAGCCGGGCCCCGGGGCCGAGCAGTACTTC. Protein: CASSRQPGPGAEQYF.

The V and J genes are TRBV20-1 and TRBJ2-7; D is ambiguous. Germline V gene sequence: CDR1 DFQATT, CDR2 SNEGSKA (reference sequence). The V end lost 6 bases, the J end lost 4 bases, and 10 bases lay between the germline ends. This CDR3 comprises 11 residues. CDR3 in amino acids: CSAPRLYEQYF. The DNA for the CDR3 is TGCAGTGCCCCGAGGTTATACGAGCAGTACTTC.

The chain joins TRBV11-2 to TRBJ2-5, with D perhaps TRBD2 (6 bases). Trimming cost V 4 bases and J 5 bases, with 17 bases left between them. CDR1 is SGHAT, CDR2 FQNNGV, per germline. The CDR3 has 15 residues. The CDR3 region is CASSSPSKRVETQYF. Here the CDR3 DNA reads TGTGCCAGCAGCTCCCCCAGTAAGCGGGTGGAGACCCAGTACTTC.